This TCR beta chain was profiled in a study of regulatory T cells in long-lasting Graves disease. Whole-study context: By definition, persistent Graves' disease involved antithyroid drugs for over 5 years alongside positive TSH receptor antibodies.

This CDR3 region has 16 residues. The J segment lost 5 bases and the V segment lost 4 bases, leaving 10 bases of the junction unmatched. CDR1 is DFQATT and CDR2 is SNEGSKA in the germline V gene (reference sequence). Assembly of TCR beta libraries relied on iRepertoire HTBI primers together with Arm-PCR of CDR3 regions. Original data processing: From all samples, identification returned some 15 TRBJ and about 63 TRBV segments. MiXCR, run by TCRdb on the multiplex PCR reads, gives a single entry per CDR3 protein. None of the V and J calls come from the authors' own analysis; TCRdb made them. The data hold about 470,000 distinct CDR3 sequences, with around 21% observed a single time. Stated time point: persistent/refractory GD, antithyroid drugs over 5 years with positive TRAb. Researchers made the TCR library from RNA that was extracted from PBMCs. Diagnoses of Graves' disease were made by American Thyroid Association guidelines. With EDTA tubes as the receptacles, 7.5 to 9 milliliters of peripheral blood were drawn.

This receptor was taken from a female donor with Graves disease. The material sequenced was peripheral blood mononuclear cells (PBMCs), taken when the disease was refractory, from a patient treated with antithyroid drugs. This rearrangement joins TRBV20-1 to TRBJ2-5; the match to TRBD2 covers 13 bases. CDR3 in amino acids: CSAKEGLAGVLETQYF. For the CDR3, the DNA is TGCAGTGCTAAAGAAGGACTAGCGGGAGTGCTGGAGACCCAGTACTTC.